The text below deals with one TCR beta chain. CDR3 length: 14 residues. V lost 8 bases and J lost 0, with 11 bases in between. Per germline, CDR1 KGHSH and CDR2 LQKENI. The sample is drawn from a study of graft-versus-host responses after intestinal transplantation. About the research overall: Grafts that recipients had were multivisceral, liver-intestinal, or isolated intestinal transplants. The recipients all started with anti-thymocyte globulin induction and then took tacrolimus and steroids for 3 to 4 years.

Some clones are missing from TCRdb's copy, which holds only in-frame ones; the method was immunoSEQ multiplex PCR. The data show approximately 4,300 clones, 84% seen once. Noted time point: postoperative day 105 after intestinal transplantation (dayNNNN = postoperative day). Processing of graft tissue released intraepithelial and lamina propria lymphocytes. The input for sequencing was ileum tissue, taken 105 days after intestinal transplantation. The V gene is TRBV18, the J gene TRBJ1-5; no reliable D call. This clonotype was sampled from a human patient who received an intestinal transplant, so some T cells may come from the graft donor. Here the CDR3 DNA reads TGTGCCAGCCGTTTCGGGGATAGCAATCAGCCCCAGCATTTT. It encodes CASRFGDSNQPQHF.